The sequence of this T cell receptor (beta chain) was determined in a study of blood T cell dynamics during melanoma immunotherapy (dated by TCRdb to about 2020). With respect to the entire study: All patients had metastatic melanoma and were given first-line pembrolizumab or nivolumab plus ipilimumab as standard of care in the United Kingdom. To find early correlates of response, the study profiled the peripheral T cell receptor repertoires of patients with metastatic melanoma both before and after one cycle of checkpoint inhibitor therapy. A training cohort was formed from consecutive patients, and a further independent group of patients from the same centre was pooled into an external validation set. Paper-wide results and their limitations: Whether the T cell clones behind the repertoire changes were melanoma-specific or instead reflected general immune activation was something the study could not determine. Unlike progressors, patients who went on to achieve disease control showed a bifurcated reorganization of the PBMC repertoire at W3, with either increased clonality or increased diversity. The relatively small sample size was recognized as a factor that could limit how well the results generalize.

Every bulk PBMC sample had a fixed 350 ng of DNA loaded. TCR beta CDR3 sequences were amplified from genomic DNA with the immunoSEQ TCRb Assay kit following manufacturer instructions. The KAPA Library Quantification Kit for Illumina platforms was used to quantify pooled libraries by qPCR. Sequencing of the pooled libraries was done on an Illumina NextSeq 500, with clustering at roughly 0.6-1.1 pM. Per the authors' processing: TCR data were analyzed using immunoSEQ ANALYZER and the R LymphoSeq package. A rearrangement efficiency score was calculated as productive divided by the sum of productive and non-productive CDR3 sequences. Clonality was measured with the Gini coefficient and diversity with the Renyi index at alpha=1, compared pairwise between timepoints within each patient. In LymphoSeq, clonal relatedness was computed with an edit distance of 3 and repertoire similarity was computed with the Bhattacharyya coefficient. To classify response, a linear discriminant analysis based on week-3 changes in clonality and diversity was built with the R MASS and caret packages. What TCRdb holds here is the immuneACCESS table cut down to in-frame rearrangements. Part of the clones is not present; checked against another copy, under half of the missing clones reflect an unresolved V gene, and the others are unexplained. D and trimming come from the DNA, and the V and J calls and clone size come from that table. The sample records about 7,000 clones, over 80% of which are singletons. The ten largest clones represent 35% to 45% of the sample.

In the case of this clone: It has no known antigen specificity. No much larger clone exists at a distance of one base, and base qualities are not known.

V is pared back by 8 bases and J by 4 bases, with 9 bases lying between the germline termini. The CDR3, cysteine through phenylalanine, is 13 amino acids long. Only CDR3 DNA is held: 39 bases, read in frame from base 1. CDR1 and CDR2, looked up from the germline V gene, are MNHNS and SASEGT. The label giving this sample's time point can be read as: pre-treatment baseline. Blood was sampled before treatment (T0) and at week 3 (W3), after the first cycle of checkpoint blockade. Except for a couple of patients with rapid clinical progression, response was assessed 12 weeks after the first infusion by RECIST 1.1; disease control meant complete response, partial response or stable disease. Patients with prior systemic cancer treatment, concomitant immunosuppressant therapy or synchronous other active malignancies were excluded. TCR beta was sequenced in both bulk PBMC and plasma cell-free DNA in order to track circulating cells as well as T cell turnover. PBMC were isolated from blood with Lymphoprep and SepMate tubes, followed by red cell lysis. DNA from PBMC and sorted T cell subsets was extracted with QIAamp DNA Blood Mini kits.

This sequence was found in a human donor with melanoma. Some clones in this sample may be carry-over from other donors' samples. This sequence uses TRBV6-1 and TRBJ2-6; TRBD2 might be the D gene, on 6 matching bases. The sequencing used blood, collected from a patient treated with checkpoint blockade. The nucleotides read TGTGCCAGCGCGGGGCTCGGGGCCAACGTCCTGACTTTC. It encodes CASAGLGANVLTF.